The 7 T cell receptor beta chains presented below share a single source sample, sequenced in a study of siplizumab effects on memory and regulatory T cells. Sequenced by immunoSEQ multiplex PCR; TCRdb stores in-frame clones only, minus some. The table lists some 100,000 clones, about 91% of them singletons. Source material: Tregs sorted from blood. These receptors came from a human donor in good health.

The rearrangement uses TRBV18 and TRBJ1-1; D is possibly TRBD1 (6 bases). This CDR3 has 13 residues. V was trimmed by 1 base and J by 10 bases, leaving 13 bases between them. CDR1 is KGHSH, CDR2 LQKENI, per germline. CDR3 nucleotides: TGTGCCAGCTCACCACGGACAGCCTTATCAGCTTTCTTT. This encodes CASSPRTALSAFF.

This chain uses TRBV6-1 with TRBJ1-2; D may be TRBD1 (5 bases). Germline V gene lookup returns CDR1 MNHNS and CDR2 SASEGT. V was cut by 6 bases and J by 3 bases, with 14 bases left in between. The CDR3 extends over 14 amino acids. CDR3 DNA sequence: TGTGCCAGCAGACCCCGATGGGGGTACTATGGCTACACCTTC. It encodes CASRPRWGYYGYTF.

This rearrangement joins TRBV2 to TRBJ2-3; D possibly corresponds to TRBD2 (6 bases). The CDR3 has 16 amino acids. Trimming shortened V by 1 base and J by 0 bases, and 11 bases separated the two germline ends. Germline V lookup: CDR1 SNHLY, CDR2 FYNNEI. CDR3 nucleotide sequence: TGTGCCAGCAGTGAAGAAATGGGACTGAGCACAGATACGCAGTATTTT. Its protein product is CASSEEMGLSTDTQYF.

This clone was detected once. The gene calls are TRBV5-4 and TRBJ2-6; unclear D gene. Germline V gene sequence: CDR1 SGHNT, CDR2 YYREEE (reference sequence). CDR3 size: 15 residues. The germline V and J ends were trimmed by 0 bases and 2 bases, with 6 bases remaining between them. The CDR3, as DNA: TGTGCCAGCAGCTTGGGTCGGGCTGGGGCCAACGTCCTGACTTTC. It is translated as CASSLGRAGANVLTF.

The chain combines TRBV10-2 with TRBJ2-7; 10 bases match TRBD2. Germline CDR1 WSHSY, CDR2 SAAADI. Trimming took 7 bases from V and 0 from J; bases not matched to a gene: 3. This CDR3 region has 14 residues. The CDR3 here is CASTGTSASYEQYF. The CDR3 DNA is TGCGCCAGCACCGGGACTAGCGCCTCCTACGAGCAGTACTTC.

The chain is built from TRBV9 and TRBJ2-3, with 9 bases fitting TRBD1. Germline V CDR1 and CDR2: SGDLS, YYNGEE. J was trimmed by 4 bases and V by 4 bases; bases with no gene match: 4. This CDR3 region has 14 residues. The CDR3: CASSPRDRADTQYF. CDR3 nucleotides: TGTGCCAGCAGCCCCCGGGACAGGGCAGATACGCAGTATTTT.

The chain uses TRBV21-1 and TRBJ2-1; TRBD2, the table's D call, was not compared with the DNA. TRBV21-1 is noted as a pseudogene. The CDR3 totals 16 residues. This CDR3 reads CASSKEGTSGSDEQFF. Here the CDR3 DNA reads TGTGCCAGCAGCAAAGAGGGGACTAGCGGGAGCGATGAGCAGTTCTTC.